This is a list of T cell receptor beta chains from one sample in a study of CD8 T cells in ankylosing spondylitis. TCRdb passed the 5' RACE reads through MiXCR, listing each CDR3 protein once. The repertoire holds 200,000 to 300,000 distinct CDR3 sequences, around 25% seen once, with around 0.58% in the top ten. Sequences were obtained from blood, either unsorted or a sorted T cell fraction (not recorded which). The receptors shown here come from a male donor with ankylosing spondylitis or in good health (not recorded which). The CDR3 runs from the conserved cysteine through the conserved F or W. D genes are given only for firm matches. Size is stated for part of the rows, as once, few or many counts, or as a class when the clone is expanded.

J gene: TRBJ1-2
V gene: TRBV29-1
D gene: -
clone size: few
CDR3 length: 13
CDR3 DNA: TGCAGCGTGGCGGATGGGCGGTCCTATGGCTACACCTTC
CDR3 protein: CSVADGRSYGYTF

J gene: TRBJ2-3
V gene: TRBV11-2
D gene: -
clone size: -
CDR3 length: 14
CDR3 DNA: TGTGCCAGCAGCGTCGGGGAATACTTAGATACGCAGTATTTT
CDR3 protein: CASSVGEYLDTQYF

J gene: TRBJ2-7
V gene: TRBV4-1
D gene: -
clone size: -
CDR3 length: 10
CDR3 DNA: TGCGCCAGCAGCGTGTACGAGCAGTACTTC
CDR3 protein: CASSVYEQYF

J gene: TRBJ2-7
V gene: TRBV3-1
D gene: TRBD2
clone size: few
CDR3 length: 15
CDR3 DNA: TGTGCCAGCTGCCATGCGGGGGGGCCCTCCTACGAGCAGTACTTC
CDR3 protein: CASCHAGGPSYEQYF

J gene: TRBJ2-1
V gene: TRBV12-3/TRBV12-4
D gene: -
clone size: -
CDR3 length: 13
CDR3 DNA: TGTGCCAGCAGTGGGGCTAGGGGAAATGAGCAGTTCTTC
CDR3 protein: CASSGARGNEQFF

J gene: TRBJ2-3
V gene: TRBV30
D gene: -
clone size: -
CDR3 length: 15
CDR3 DNA: TGTGCCTGGAGTGTAGCCAAAACTAGCACAGATACGCAGTATTTT
CDR3 protein: CAWSVAKTSTDTQYF

J gene: TRBJ2-2
V gene: TRBV4-1
D gene: -
clone size: -
CDR3 length: 14
CDR3 DNA: TGCGCCAGCACCGTCTGGGGGAACACCGGGGAGCTGTTTTTT
CDR3 protein: CASTVWGNTGELFF

J gene: TRBJ2-2
V gene: TRBV12-3/TRBV12-4
D gene: -
clone size: few
CDR3 length: 12
CDR3 DNA: TGTGCCAGCAGCCGTGAGAGCTGGGAGCTGTTTTTT
CDR3 protein: CASSRESWELFF

J gene: TRBJ1-6
V gene: TRBV20-1
D gene: TRBD1
clone size: many
CDR3 length: 15
CDR3 DNA: TGCAGTGCGCCGATAGGGGGGACAGGGGATTCACCCCTCCACTTT
CDR3 protein: CSAPIGGTGDSPLHF

J gene: TRBJ1-2
V gene: TRBV29-1
D gene: -
clone size: many
CDR3 length: 13
CDR3 DNA: TGCAGCGTTGAAGATCCAACAGTCTATGGCTACACCTTC
CDR3 protein: CSVEDPTVYGYTF

J gene: TRBJ1-1
V gene: TRBV29-1
D gene: TRBD1
clone size: many
CDR3 length: 13
CDR3 DNA: TGCAGCGGTTGGAGGGGGCTGAACACTGAAGCTTTCTTT
CDR3 protein: CSGWRGLNTEAFF

J gene: TRBJ1-4
V gene: TRBV20-1
D gene: -
clone size: -
CDR3 length: 12
CDR3 DNA: TGCAGTGCTAGGAGGGGGGGGGAAAAACTGTTTTTT
CDR3 protein: CSARRGGEKLFF

J gene: TRBJ1-2
V gene: TRBV9
D gene: TRBD1
clone size: many
CDR3 length: 14
CDR3 DNA: TGTGCCAGCAGCGTAGTAGGGGGCGGCTATGGCTACACCTTC
CDR3 protein: CASSVVGGGYGYTF

J gene: TRBJ1-5
V gene: TRBV20-1
D gene: TRBD1
clone size: few
CDR3 length: 13
CDR3 DNA: TGCAGTGCTACTCAACAGGGGGATCAGCCCCAGCATTTT
CDR3 protein: CSATQQGDQPQHF

J gene: TRBJ1-5
V gene: TRBV20-1
D gene: TRBD1
clone size: many
CDR3 length: 15
CDR3 DNA: TGCAGTGCTAGAGATAGGATAACAGGGGTACAGCCCCAGCATTTT
CDR3 protein: CSARDRITGVQPQHF

J gene: TRBJ2-4
V gene: TRBV29-1
D gene: -
clone size: many
CDR3 length: 14
CDR3 DNA: TGCAGCGTAGAAACAAGGCTAGCCAAAAACATTCAGTACTTC
CDR3 protein: CSVETRLAKNIQYF

J gene: TRBJ1-1
V gene: TRBV6-1
D gene: TRBD1
clone size: few
CDR3 length: 17
CDR3 DNA: TGTGCCAGCAGTCAGAAGCCCCCGGGACAGGGGTCTTCTGAAGCTTTCTTT
CDR3 protein: CASSQKPPGQGSSEAFF

J gene: TRBJ2-3
V gene: TRBV7-9
D gene: TRBD1
clone size: -
CDR3 length: 15
CDR3 DNA: TGTGCCAGCAGCTTACCCGGGACAGCCACAGATACGCAGTATTTT
CDR3 protein: CASSLPGTATDTQYF

J gene: TRBJ2-2
V gene: TRBV20-1
D gene: -
clone size: -
CDR3 length: 13
CDR3 DNA: TGCAGTGCTAGAGAAACTACCACCGGGGAGCTGTTTTTT
CDR3 protein: CSARETTTGELFF

J gene: TRBJ2-3
V gene: TRBV11-2
D gene: -
clone size: many
CDR3 length: 14
CDR3 DNA: TGTGCCAGCAGCCGAGGGGAAGCCACAGATACGCAGTATTTT
CDR3 protein: CASSRGEATDTQYF

J gene: TRBJ2-7
V gene: TRBV20-1
D gene: -
clone size: -
CDR3 length: 13
CDR3 DNA: TGCAGTGCTGGGCCCCGGGCTTTTTACGAGCAGTACTTC
CDR3 protein: CSAGPRAFYEQYF

J gene: TRBJ2-1
V gene: TRBV12-3/TRBV12-4
D gene: TRBD2
clone size: few
CDR3 length: 15
CDR3 DNA: TGTGCCAGCAGTTTACTAGCGGGGTCCTACAATGAGCAGTTCTTC
CDR3 protein: CASSLLAGSYNEQFF

J gene: TRBJ2-5
V gene: TRBV7-2
D gene: -
clone size: -
CDR3 length: 15
CDR3 DNA: TGTGCCAGCAGCTTAGGGGGGCGTGCGGAAGAGACCCAGTACTTC
CDR3 protein: CASSLGGRAEETQYF

J gene: TRBJ2-3
V gene: TRBV20-1
D gene: -
clone size: many
CDR3 length: 10
CDR3 DNA: TGCAGTGCCACGTTCGGTACGCAGTATTTT
CDR3 protein: CSATFGTQYF

J gene: TRBJ1-2
V gene: TRBV6-1
D gene: -
clone size: many
CDR3 length: 11
CDR3 DNA: TGTGCCAGCAGTGGGGTCCTGGGCTACACCTTC
CDR3 protein: CASSGVLGYTF

J gene: TRBJ2-3
V gene: TRBV20-1
D gene: -
clone size: many
CDR3 length: 14
CDR3 DNA: TGCAGTGCTAGGAGGACTACAAGCACAGATACGCAGTATTTT
CDR3 protein: CSARRTTSTDTQYF

J gene: TRBJ2-3
V gene: TRBV11-2
D gene: TRBD2
clone size: few
CDR3 length: 17
CDR3 DNA: TGTGCCAGCAGCTCGTTATTGGGCGGGGGGGGCACAGATACGCAGTATTTT
CDR3 protein: CASSSLLGGGGTDTQYF

J gene: TRBJ2-7
V gene: TRBV20-1
D gene: -
clone size: few
CDR3 length: 13
CDR3 DNA: TGCAGTGCTAGGGGGGGGCTATCCTACGAGCAGTACTTC
CDR3 protein: CSARGGLSYEQYF

J gene: TRBJ1-5
V gene: TRBV20-1
D gene: TRBD1
clone size: -
CDR3 length: 13
CDR3 DNA: TGCAGTGCCAGACAGGGGAGGAATCAGCCCCAGCATTTT
CDR3 protein: CSARQGRNQPQHF

J gene: TRBJ1-1
V gene: TRBV29-1
D gene: -
clone size: -
CDR3 length: 11
CDR3 DNA: TGCAGCGTTGAATCGGCTTTCGAAGCTTTCTTT
CDR3 protein: CSVESAFEAFF

J gene: TRBJ2-5
V gene: TRBV5-1
D gene: TRBD1
clone size: many
CDR3 length: 12
CDR3 DNA: TGCGCCAGCAGCTGGGACAGGGAGACCCAGTACTTC
CDR3 protein: CASSWDRETQYF

J gene: TRBJ2-1
V gene: TRBV12-3/TRBV12-4
D gene: TRBD1
clone size: -
CDR3 length: 15
CDR3 DNA: TGTGCCACCAGATCAGGGGGCGCCTCCTACAATGAGCAGTTCTTC
CDR3 protein: CATRSGGASYNEQFF

J gene: TRBJ2-1
V gene: TRBV20-1
D gene: TRBD2
clone size: -
CDR3 length: 15
CDR3 DNA: TGCAGTGCTAGTGAGGGACTAGCCACCGGGAGAGAGCAGTTCTTC
CDR3 protein: CSASEGLATGREQFF

J gene: TRBJ2-5
V gene: TRBV20-1
D gene: TRBD1
clone size: few
CDR3 length: 12
CDR3 DNA: TGCAGTGGACAGGGGGACCAAGAGACCCAGTACTTC
CDR3 protein: CSGQGDQETQYF

J gene: TRBJ2-3
V gene: TRBV20-1
D gene: -
clone size: few
CDR3 length: 14
CDR3 DNA: TGCAGTGCTAGGGCGGACAGCCTCACAGATACGCAGTATTTT
CDR3 protein: CSARADSLTDTQYF

J gene: TRBJ2-5
V gene: TRBV7-8
D gene: TRBD2
clone size: -
CDR3 length: 16
CDR3 DNA: TGTGCCAGCAGCTCCACTCTTGCGGGGGGCGAAGAGACCCAGTACTTC
CDR3 protein: CASSSTLAGGEETQYF

J gene: TRBJ2-1
V gene: TRBV6-6
D gene: -
clone size: few
CDR3 length: 13
CDR3 DNA: TGTGCCAGCAGTAGAGACGGATTCAATGAGCAGTTCTTC
CDR3 protein: CASSRDGFNEQFF

J gene: TRBJ2-1
V gene: TRBV7-3
D gene: -
clone size: -
CDR3 length: 12
CDR3 DNA: TGTGCCAGCAGCGGGTTCGACAATGAGCAGTTCTTC
CDR3 protein: CASSGFDNEQFF

J gene: TRBJ1-1
V gene: TRBV7-3
D gene: -
clone size: few
CDR3 length: 15
CDR3 DNA: TGTGCCAGCAGCTTAACGCCTGGTACCCACACTGAAGCTTTCTTT
CDR3 protein: CASSLTPGTHTEAFF

J gene: TRBJ1-5
V gene: TRBV14
D gene: -
clone size: many
CDR3 length: 17
CDR3 DNA: TGTGCCAGCAGCTCACGGACGCGTCAGAAGAGCAATCAGCCCCAGCATTTT
CDR3 protein: CASSSRTRQKSNQPQHF

J gene: TRBJ2-5
V gene: TRBV12-3/TRBV12-4
D gene: -
clone size: -
CDR3 length: 13
CDR3 DNA: TGTGCCAGCAGAGGGGGAATCCAAGAGACCCTGTACTTC
CDR3 protein: CASRGGIQETLYF

J gene: TRBJ2-2
V gene: TRBV12-3/TRBV12-4
D gene: -
clone size: -
CDR3 length: 15
CDR3 DNA: TGTGCCTGCAGTTTAGCGGTGGATCTTCGGGGGGAGCTGTTTTTT
CDR3 protein: CACSLAVDLRGELFF

J gene: TRBJ2-2
V gene: TRBV20-1
D gene: TRBD1
clone size: few
CDR3 length: 15
CDR3 DNA: TGCAGTGCTAGACCCAGGGACAGGGGGATCGGGGAGCTGTTTTTT
CDR3 protein: CSARPRDRGIGELFF

J gene: TRBJ2-7
V gene: TRBV7-2
D gene: TRBD2
clone size: few
CDR3 length: 15
CDR3 DNA: TGTGCCAGCAGCTTCGAGCGGGAGCCCTCCTACGAGCAGTACTTC
CDR3 protein: CASSFEREPSYEQYF

J gene: TRBJ2-1
V gene: TRBV11-2
D gene: -
clone size: -
CDR3 length: 13
CDR3 DNA: TGTGCCAGCAGCTTCAACAAACACAATGAGCAGTTCTTC
CDR3 protein: CASSFNKHNEQFF

J gene: TRBJ2-4
V gene: TRBV20-1
D gene: -
clone size: -
CDR3 length: 14
CDR3 DNA: TGCAGTGCTAGAGATGGAAAGACGGGAAACATTCAGTACTTC
CDR3 protein: CSARDGKTGNIQYF

J gene: TRBJ2-7
V gene: TRBV20-1
D gene: -
clone size: many
CDR3 length: 13
CDR3 DNA: TGCAGTGCCAAACAGGAGACCACCTACGAGCAGTACTTC
CDR3 protein: CSAKQETTYEQYF

J gene: TRBJ2-3
V gene: TRBV6-5
D gene: -
clone size: -
CDR3 length: 14
CDR3 DNA: TGTGCCAGCAGTTATTCAAGGGTGACAGATACGCAGTATTTT
CDR3 protein: CASSYSRVTDTQYF

J gene: TRBJ2-5
V gene: TRBV2
D gene: TRBD1
clone size: -
CDR3 length: 13
CDR3 DNA: TGTGCCAGCAGAGTGACAGGGAAGGAGACCCAGTACTTC
CDR3 protein: CASRVTGKETQYF

J gene: TRBJ2-2
V gene: TRBV4-1
D gene: -
clone size: -
CDR3 length: 16
CDR3 DNA: TGCGCCAGCAGACGCTCAGGGACGGCGAACACCGGGGAGCTGTTTTTT
CDR3 protein: CASRRSGTANTGELFF

J gene: TRBJ2-7
V gene: TRBV12-3/TRBV12-4
D gene: -
clone size: -
CDR3 length: 14
CDR3 DNA: TGTGCCAGCAGCCGTGCCGCGGGTGCGGGTGAGCAGTACTTC
CDR3 protein: CASSRAAGAGEQYF

J gene: TRBJ2-7
V gene: TRBV6-2/TRBV6-3
D gene: TRBD2
clone size: -
CDR3 length: 13
CDR3 DNA: TGTGCCAGCAGGCCCACTAGCGTCGGGGAGCAGTACTTC
CDR3 protein: CASRPTSVGEQYF

J gene: TRBJ1-6
V gene: TRBV29-1
D gene: TRBD1
clone size: few
CDR3 length: 13
CDR3 DNA: TGCAGCGTTCGGGGACAGGCCGATTCACCCCTCCACTTT
CDR3 protein: CSVRGQADSPLHF

J gene: TRBJ2-3
V gene: TRBV12-3/TRBV12-4
D gene: -
clone size: -
CDR3 length: 16
CDR3 DNA: TGTGCCAGCAGTTTAAGTGCTGGGTCGGGCACAGATACGCAGTATTTT
CDR3 protein: CASSLSAGSGTDTQYF

J gene: TRBJ2-5
V gene: TRBV4-1
D gene: -
clone size: many
CDR3 length: 15
CDR3 DNA: TGCGCCAGCAGCCCCACCCAATGGGTACAAGAGACCCAGTACTTC
CDR3 protein: CASSPTQWVQETQYF

J gene: TRBJ2-5
V gene: TRBV4-1
D gene: TRBD2
clone size: many
CDR3 length: 18
CDR3 DNA: TGCGCCAGCAGCCAATTCGGGCTAGCGGGGGGGTACTTGGAGACCCAGTACTTC
CDR3 protein: CASSQFGLAGGYLETQYF

J gene: TRBJ2-5
V gene: TRBV10-3
D gene: -
clone size: -
CDR3 length: 16
CDR3 DNA: TGTGCCATCAGTGCGTCCCGTAGGGGTGAGCAAGAGACCCAGTACTTC
CDR3 protein: CAISASRRGEQETQYF

J gene: TRBJ2-6
V gene: TRBV10-3
D gene: TRBD1
clone size: -
CDR3 length: 16
CDR3 DNA: TGTGCCATCAGAGCGACAGGGGGGGGAGGGGCCAACGTCCTGACTTTC
CDR3 protein: CAIRATGGGGANVLTF

J gene: TRBJ1-2
V gene: TRBV20-1
D gene: -
clone size: many
CDR3 length: 12
CDR3 DNA: TGCAGTGCTAGTTGGGATAACTATGGCTACACCTTC
CDR3 protein: CSASWDNYGYTF